This T cell receptor (beta chain) was documented in a study of shared clonotypes between healthy human individuals. This CDR3 has 16 residues. Germline V gene sequence: CDR1 SQVTM, CDR2 ANQGSEA. V trimming: 3 bases; J trimming: 4 bases; junction bases outside the gene matches: 13. Per the original methods: From ImmunoSEQ came sequences covering only the junction and carrying no quality scores, so filtering differed. Libraries were prepared by immunoSEQ multiplex PCR; TCRdb keeps only in-frame clonotypes and omits some of them. That table supplies the V and J calls and clone size; D and trimming were determined from the DNA. This repertoire shows some 96,000 clones, around half found once; its top ten account for approximately 16%. This clone showed up many times.

This chain connects TRBV29-1 to TRBJ2-7, with 9 bases that match TRBD2. The clonotype comes from a woman between 40 and 55 years old in good health. Some clones in this sample may be carry-over from other donors' samples. The sequencing sample was made of PBMCs. The CDR3 DNA is TGCAGCGTTGAGGGGGTAGCGGGAGCCTTCGGGTACGAGCAGTACTTC. It is translated as CSVEGVAGAFGYEQYF.